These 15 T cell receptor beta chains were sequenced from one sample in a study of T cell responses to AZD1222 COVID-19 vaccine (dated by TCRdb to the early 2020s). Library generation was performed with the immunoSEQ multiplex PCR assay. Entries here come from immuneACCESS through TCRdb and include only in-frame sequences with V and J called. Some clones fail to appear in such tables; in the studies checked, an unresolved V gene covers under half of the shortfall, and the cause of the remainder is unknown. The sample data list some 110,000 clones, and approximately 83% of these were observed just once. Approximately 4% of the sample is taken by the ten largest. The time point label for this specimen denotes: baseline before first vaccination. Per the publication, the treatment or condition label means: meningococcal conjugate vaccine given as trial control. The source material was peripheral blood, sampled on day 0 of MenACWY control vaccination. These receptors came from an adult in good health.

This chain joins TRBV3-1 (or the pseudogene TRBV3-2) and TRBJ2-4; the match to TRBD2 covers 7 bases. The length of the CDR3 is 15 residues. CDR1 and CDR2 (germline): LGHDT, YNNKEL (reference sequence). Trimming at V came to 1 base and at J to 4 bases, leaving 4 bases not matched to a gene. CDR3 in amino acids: CASSQGLGGKNIQYF. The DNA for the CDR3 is TGTGCCAGCAGCCAAGGATTGGGGGGGAAAAACATTCAGTACTTC.

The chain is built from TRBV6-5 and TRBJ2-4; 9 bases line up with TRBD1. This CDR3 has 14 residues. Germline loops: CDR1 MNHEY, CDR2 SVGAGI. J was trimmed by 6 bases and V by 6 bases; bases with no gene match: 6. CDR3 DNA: TGTGCCAGCAGCAGGGACAGGGTAGGAAACATTCAGTACTTC. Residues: CASSRDRVGNIQYF.

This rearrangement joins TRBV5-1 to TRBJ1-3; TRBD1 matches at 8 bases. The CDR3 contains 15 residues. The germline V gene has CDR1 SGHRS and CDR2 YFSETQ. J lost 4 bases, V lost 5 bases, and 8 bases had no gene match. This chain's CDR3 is CASSLTGARGNTIYF. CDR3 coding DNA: TGCGCCAGCAGTTTGACAGGGGCGCGGGGAAACACCATATATTTT.

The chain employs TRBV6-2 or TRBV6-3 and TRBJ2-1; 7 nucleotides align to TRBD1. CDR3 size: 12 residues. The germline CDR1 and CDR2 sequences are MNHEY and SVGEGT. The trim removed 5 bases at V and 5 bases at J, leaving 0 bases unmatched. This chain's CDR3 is CASSGTDNEQFF. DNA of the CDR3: TGTGCCAGCAGTGGGACAGACAATGAGCAGTTCTTC.

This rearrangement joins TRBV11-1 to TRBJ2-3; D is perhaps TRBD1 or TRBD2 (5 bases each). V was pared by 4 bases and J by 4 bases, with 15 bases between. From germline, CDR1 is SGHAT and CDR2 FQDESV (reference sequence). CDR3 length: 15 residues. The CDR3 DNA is TGTGCCAGCAGCTCCCGAGGGCAGGGCCCAGATACGCAGTATTTT. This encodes CASSSRGQGPDTQYF.

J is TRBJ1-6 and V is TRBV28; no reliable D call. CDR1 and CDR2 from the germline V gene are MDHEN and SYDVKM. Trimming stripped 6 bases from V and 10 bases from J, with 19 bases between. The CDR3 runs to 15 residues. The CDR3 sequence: CASRLLGGVWSPLHF. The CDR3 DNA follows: TGTGCCAGCAGATTGCTGGGTGGGGTCTGGTCACCCCTCCACTTT.

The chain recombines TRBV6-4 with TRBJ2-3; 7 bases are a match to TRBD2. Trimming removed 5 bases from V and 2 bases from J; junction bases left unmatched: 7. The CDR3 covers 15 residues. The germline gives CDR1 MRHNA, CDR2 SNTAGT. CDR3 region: CASSPRGTFTDTQYF. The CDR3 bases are TGTGCCAGCAGTCCGCGGGGGACCTTCACAGATACGCAGTATTTT.

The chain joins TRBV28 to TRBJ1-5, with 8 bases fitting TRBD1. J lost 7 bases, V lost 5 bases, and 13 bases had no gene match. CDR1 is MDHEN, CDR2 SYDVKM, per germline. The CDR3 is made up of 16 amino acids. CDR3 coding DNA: TGTGCCAGCAGTGGGCGGACAGGGACTCGGGGACAGCCCCAGCATTTT. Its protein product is CASSGRTGTRGQPQHF.

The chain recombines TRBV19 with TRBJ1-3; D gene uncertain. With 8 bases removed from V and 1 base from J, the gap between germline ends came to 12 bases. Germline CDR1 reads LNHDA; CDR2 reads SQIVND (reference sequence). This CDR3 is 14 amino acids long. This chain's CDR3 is CASRTSGSGNTIYF. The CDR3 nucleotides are TGTGCCAGTCGAACATCGGGATCTGGAAACACCATATATTTT.

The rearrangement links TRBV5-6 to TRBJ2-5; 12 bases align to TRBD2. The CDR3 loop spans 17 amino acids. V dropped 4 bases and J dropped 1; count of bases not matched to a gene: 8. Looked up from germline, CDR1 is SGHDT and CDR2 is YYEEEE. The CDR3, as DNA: TGTGCCAGCAGCCAGAGGACTAGCGGGGCGTTCCAAGAGACCCAGTACTTC. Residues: CASSQRTSGAFQETQYF.

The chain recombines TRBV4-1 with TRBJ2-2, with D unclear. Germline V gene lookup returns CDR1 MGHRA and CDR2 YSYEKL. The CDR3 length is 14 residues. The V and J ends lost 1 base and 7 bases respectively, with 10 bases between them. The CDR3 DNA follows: TGCGCCAGCAGCCAAGTTTTCGGTGACGGGGAGCTGTTTTTT. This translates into CASSQVFGDGELFF.

The CDR3: CASSDRQGWSPLHF. The CDR3 DNA follows: TGTGCCAGCAGCGACCGACAGGGATGGTCACCCCTCCACTTT. V is TRBV11-2 and J is TRBJ1-6; 7 positions match TRBD1. CDR3 length: 14 residues. The germline V gene has CDR1 SGHAT and CDR2 FQNNGV. V was pared by 5 bases and J by 10 bases, with 8 bases of the junction left unmatched.

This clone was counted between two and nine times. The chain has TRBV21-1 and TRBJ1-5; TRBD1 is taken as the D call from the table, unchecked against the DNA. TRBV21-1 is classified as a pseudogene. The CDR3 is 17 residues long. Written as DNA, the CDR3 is TGTGCCAGCAGCACTCGGACAGCCCCATATGGCAATCAGCCCCAGCATTTT. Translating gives CASSTRTAPYGNQPQHF.

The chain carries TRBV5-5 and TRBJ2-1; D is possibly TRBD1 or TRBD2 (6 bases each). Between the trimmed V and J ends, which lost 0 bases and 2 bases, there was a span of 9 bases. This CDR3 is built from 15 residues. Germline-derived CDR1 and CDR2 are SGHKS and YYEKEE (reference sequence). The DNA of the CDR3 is TGTGCCAGCAGCTTGGGGGGGGCTCCCTACAATGAGCAGTTCTTC. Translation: CASSLGGAPYNEQFF.

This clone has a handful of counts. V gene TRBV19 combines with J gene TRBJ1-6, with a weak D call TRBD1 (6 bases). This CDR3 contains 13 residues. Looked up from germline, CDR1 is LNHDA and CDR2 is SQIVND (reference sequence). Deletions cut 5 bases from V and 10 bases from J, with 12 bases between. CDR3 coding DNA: TGTGCCAGTAGTGTTCGAGGGGGGTCACCCCTCCACTTT. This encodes CASSVRGGSPLHF. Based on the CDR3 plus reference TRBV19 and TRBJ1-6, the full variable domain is DGGITQSPKYLFRKEGQNVTLSCEQNLNHDAMYWYRQDPGQGLRLIYYSQIVNDFQKGDIAEGYSVSREKKESFPLTVTSAQKNPTAFYLCASSVRGGSPLHFGNGTRLTVT.